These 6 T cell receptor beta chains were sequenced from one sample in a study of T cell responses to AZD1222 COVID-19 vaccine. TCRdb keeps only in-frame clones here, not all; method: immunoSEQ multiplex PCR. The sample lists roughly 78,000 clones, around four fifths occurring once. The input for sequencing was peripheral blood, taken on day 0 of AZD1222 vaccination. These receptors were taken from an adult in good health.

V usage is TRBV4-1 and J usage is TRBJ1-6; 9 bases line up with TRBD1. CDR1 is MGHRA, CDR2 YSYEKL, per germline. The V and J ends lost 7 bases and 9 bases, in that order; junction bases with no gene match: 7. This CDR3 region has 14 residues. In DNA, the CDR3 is TGCGCCAGCAACAATCGACAGGGGGGTTCACCCCTCCACTTT. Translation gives CASNNRQGGSPLHF.

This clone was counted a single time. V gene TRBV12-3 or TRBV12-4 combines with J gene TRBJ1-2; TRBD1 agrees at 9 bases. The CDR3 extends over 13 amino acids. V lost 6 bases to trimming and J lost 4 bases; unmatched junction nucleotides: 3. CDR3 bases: TGTGCCAGCAGCACGGACAGGGGCTATGGCTACACCTTC. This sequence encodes CASSTDRGYGYTF.

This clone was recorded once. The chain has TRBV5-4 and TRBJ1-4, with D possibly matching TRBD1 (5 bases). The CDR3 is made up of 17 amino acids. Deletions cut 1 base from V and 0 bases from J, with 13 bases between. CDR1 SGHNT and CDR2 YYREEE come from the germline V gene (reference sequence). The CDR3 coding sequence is TGTGCCAGCAGCTTGTGGGCAGGGAGAACAACTAATGAAAAACTGTTTTTT. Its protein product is CASSLWAGRTTNEKLFF.

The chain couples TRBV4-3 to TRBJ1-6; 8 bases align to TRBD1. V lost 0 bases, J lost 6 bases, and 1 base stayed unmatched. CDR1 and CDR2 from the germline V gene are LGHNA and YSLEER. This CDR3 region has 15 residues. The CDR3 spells CASSQEGQVNSPLHF. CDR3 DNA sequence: TGCGCCAGCAGCCAAGAGGGACAGGTTAATTCACCCCTCCACTTT.

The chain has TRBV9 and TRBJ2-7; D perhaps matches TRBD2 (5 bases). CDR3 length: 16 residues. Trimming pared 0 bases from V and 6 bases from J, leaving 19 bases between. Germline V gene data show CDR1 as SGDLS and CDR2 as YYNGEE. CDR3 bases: TGTGCCAGCAGCGTAGGGTTTGGGTCCGATCGGGGCGAGCAGTACTTC. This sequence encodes CASSVGFGSDRGEQYF. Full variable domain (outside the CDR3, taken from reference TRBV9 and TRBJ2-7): DSGVTQTPKHLITATGQRVTLRCSPRSGDLSVYWYQQSLDQGLQFLIQYYNGEERAKGNILERFSAQQFPDLHSELNLSSLELGDSALYFCASSVGFGSDRGEQYFGPGTRLTVT.

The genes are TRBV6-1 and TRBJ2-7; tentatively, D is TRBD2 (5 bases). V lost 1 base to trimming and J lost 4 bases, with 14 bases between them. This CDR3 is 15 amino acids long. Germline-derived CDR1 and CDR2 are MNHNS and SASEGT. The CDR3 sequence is CASSEGEGRLYEQYF. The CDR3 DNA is TGTGCCAGCAGTGAAGGTGAGGGTAGATTATACGAGCAGTACTTC.